The 19 T cell receptor beta chains given below trace back to one sample, sequenced in a study of T cell repertoires in cytomegalovirus infection. TCRdb re-analysed the reads in MiXCR, keeping a single row per CDR3 protein. The table lists around 750,000 distinct CDR3 sequences, 30% to 35% of them singletons. What these receptors recognize is not known. Sequenced here: cultured CD8+ T cells from PBMCs, sampled from culture after CMV antigen stimulation. The receptor source for this set is a human donor in good health (CMV status not recorded). Some clones in this sample may be carry-over from other donors' samples.

The rearrangement joins TRBV7-2 to TRBJ2-5; 8 nucleotides align to TRBD1. Germline CDR1 is SGHTA and CDR2 is FQGNSA. J gave up 1 base and V 4 bases, and 5 bases lay outside the gene matches. CDR3 size: 15 residues. The CDR3 sequence: CASSYIQGAQETQYF. The CDR3 nucleotides are TGTGCCAGCAGCTACATCCAGGGGGCCCAAGAGACCCAGTACTTC.

V gene TRBV7-2 combines with J gene TRBJ1-2, with 9 bases lining up with TRBD1. Germline-derived CDR1 and CDR2 are SGHTA and FQGNSA. The CDR3 loop spans 17 amino acids. V dropped 5 bases and J dropped 7; count of bases not matched to a gene: 17. DNA for the CDR3: TGTGCCAGCAGCCCCGGGACAGGGTTTATCGGGAGGTTTGGCTACACCTTC. Translated, it gives CASSPGTGFIGRFGYTF.

The J gene is TRBJ2-3, the V gene TRBV13, with 8 nucleotides matching TRBD2. Germline-derived CDR1 and CDR2 are PRHDT and FYEKMQ (reference sequence). CDR3 length: 14 residues. Trimming removed 5 bases from V and 4 bases from J; junction bases left unmatched: 5. CDR3 in amino acids: CASSVGLAADTQYF. In nucleotides, the CDR3 is TGTGCCAGCAGCGTTGGACTAGCTGCAGATACGCAGTATTTT.

The chain joins TRBV7-4 to TRBJ1-6; 10 bases agree with TRBD1. CDR1 is SGHVT, CDR2 SQSDAQ, per germline. This CDR3 is 17 amino acids long. V shed 6 bases and J 6 bases; nucleotides not matched to a gene: 11. The CDR3 protein is CASRSDRGHYGNSPLHF. The CDR3 DNA follows: TGTGCCAGCAGGAGTGACAGGGGGCACTATGGTAATTCACCCCTCCACTTT.

This clonotype was observed a handful of times. The gene calls are TRBV19 and TRBJ2-3; D ambiguous. The CDR3 is made up of 11 amino acids. V lost 4 bases to trimming and J lost 6 bases, with 5 bases between them. CDR1 and CDR2 from the germline V gene are LNHDA and SQIVND (reference sequence). The CDR3 region has the DNA TGTGCCAGTAGTAATGGTGATACGCAGTATTTT. Amino acid sequence: CASSNGDTQYF. The full variable domain, with the rest looked up from reference TRBV19 and TRBJ2-3, is DGGITQSPKYLFRKEGQNVTLSCEQNLNHDAMYWYRQDPGQGLRLIYYSQIVNDFQKGDIAEGYSVSREKKESFPLTVTSAQKNPTAFYLCASSNGDTQYFGPGTRLTVL.

This clonotype was detected ten times or more. The V gene is TRBV7-2, the J gene TRBJ2-1; 10 bases align to TRBD1. Trimming removed 3 bases from V and 5 bases from J; junction bases left unmatched: 16. The germline CDR1 and CDR2 sequences are SGHTA and FQGNSA. The CDR3 length is 19 residues. CDR3 DNA sequence: TGTGCCAGCAGCTTTGCGACAGGGGGCGAAACCCTTCTACACAATGAGCAGTTCTTC. Protein: CASSFATGGETLLHNEQFF.

V is TRBV7-6 and J is TRBJ2-7; either TRBD1 or TRBD2 may supply D (5 bases each). This CDR3 has 13 residues. Trimming pared 8 bases from V and 2 bases from J, leaving 13 bases between. Germline V lookup: CDR1 SGHVS, CDR2 FNYEAQ. The CDR3 region has the DNA TGTGCCAGCGGAGGACAACTACCCTACGAGCAGTACTTC. Protein sequence: CASGGQLPYEQYF.

The chain recombines TRBV4-1 with TRBJ2-2; no clear D. The CDR3 is 14 residues long. The V and J ends lost 4 bases and 3 bases respectively, with 9 bases between them. The germline V gene encodes CDR1 MGHRA and CDR2 YSYEKL. The CDR3 is CASSLHRYTGELFF. For the CDR3, the DNA is TGCGCCAGCAGCCTCCACAGATACACCGGGGAGCTGTTTTTT.

This clonotype showed up many times. This sequence joins TRBV6-5 and TRBJ2-5; D tentatively reads TRBD1 or TRBD2 (5 bases each). Germline V gene data show CDR1 as MNHEY and CDR2 as SVGAGI. The CDR3 sequence is 11 residues long. Trimming cost V 6 bases and J 5 bases, with 7 bases left between them. CDR3 loop: CASRGDETQYF. The CDR3 nucleotides read TGTGCCAGCAGGGGGGATGAGACCCAGTACTTC.

This clonotype was seen more than once but under ten times. The chain is built from TRBV6-2 or TRBV6-3 and TRBJ2-1; no reliable D call. Germline-derived CDR1 and CDR2 are MNHEY and SVGEGT. This CDR3 region has 16 residues. V lost 0 bases and J lost 4, with 13 bases in between. Written as DNA, the CDR3 is TGTGCCAGCAGTTACTCGAGCCAGGACGGTTACAATGAGCAGTTCTTC. This codes for CASSYSSQDGYNEQFF.

This clonotype was counted a single time. The J gene is TRBJ2-2, the V gene TRBV2; D is uncertain. The germline gives CDR1 SNHLY, CDR2 FYNNEI. This CDR3 region has 16 residues. Trimming removed 7 bases from V and 0 bases from J, with 15 bases in between. The CDR3 region has the DNA TGTGCCAGCACTCCCAGGTGGAATCCGAACACCGGGGAGCTGTTTTTT. The encoded protein is CASTPRWNPNTGELFF.

The chain uses TRBV29-1 and TRBJ2-5; D is possibly TRBD1 (7 bases). This CDR3 is built from 14 residues. V was clipped by 4 bases and J by 4 bases, with 16 bases between them. Germline loops: CDR1 SQVTM, CDR2 ANQGSEA. The CDR3 spells CSVVPGQGGETQYF. The CDR3 DNA follows: TGCAGCGTTGTTCCTGGGCAGGGGGGAGAGACCCAGTACTTC.

The chain combines TRBV20-1 with TRBJ1-1, with 7 nucleotides matching TRBD1. This CDR3 spans 12 amino acids. Germline CDR1 is DFQATT and CDR2 is SNEGSKA (reference sequence). Trimming removed 6 bases from V and 3 bases from J; junction bases left unmatched: 4. The CDR3 sequence: CSARGGDTEAFF. The DNA for the CDR3 is TGCAGTGCCAGGGGGGGGGACACTGAAGCTTTCTTT.

The CDR3 loop reads CASSYSIVRSYNEQFF. CDR3 DNA sequence: TGTGCCAGCAGTTACTCGATTGTCCGGTCCTACAATGAGCAGTTCTTC. The rearrangement links TRBV6-2 or TRBV6-3 to TRBJ2-1, with D hard to call. Germline CDR1 reads MNHEY; CDR2 reads SVGEGT. Trimming stripped 0 bases from V and 1 base from J, with 10 bases between. The CDR3 contains 16 residues.

This rearrangement joins TRBV6-2 or TRBV6-3 to TRBJ2-7; D uncertain. V dropped 0 bases and J dropped 7 bases, with 13 bases sitting between them. The CDR3 totals 14 residues. Germline CDR1 reads MNHEY; CDR2 reads SVGEGT. The CDR3 coding sequence is TGTGCCAGCAGTTACTCCGGGTTCCTTGGGGAGCAGTACGTC. Encoded protein: CASSYSGFLGEQYV.

This clonotype was observed a few times. The V and J genes are TRBV6-6 and TRBJ2-1, with 11 bases fitting TRBD2. Germline lookup yields CDR1 MNHNY and CDR2 SVGAGI (reference sequence). Trimming took 3 bases from V and 1 from J; bases not matched to a gene: 8. This CDR3 is built from 18 residues. The CDR3 region has the DNA TGTGCCAGCAGTTATAAACTAGCGGGGGTCTTATCCTACAATGAGCAGTTCTTC. It yields the protein CASSYKLAGVLSYNEQFF.

The chain joins TRBV27 to TRBJ2-7; D is tentatively TRBD1 or TRBD2 (5 bases each). The germline V and J ends were trimmed by 5 bases and 9 bases, with 26 bases remaining between them. CDR1 and CDR2 from the germline V gene are MNHEY and SMNVEV (reference sequence). This CDR3 is 16 amino acids long. CDR3 nucleotides: TGTGCCAGCAGTCCGCTCACTTTCGGGGTTCGGGACGGGCAGTACTTC. This encodes CASSPLTFGVRDGQYF.

This clonotype turned up a few times. The chain has TRBV19 and TRBJ1-5; a weak D match, TRBD1 (5 bases). This CDR3 region has 16 residues. The V end lost 7 bases, the J end lost 5 bases, and 21 bases lay between the germline ends. In germline, CDR1 is LNHDA, CDR2 SQIVND (reference sequence). CDR3 nucleotide sequence: TGTGCCAGTAATGAGGAGGCAGGGATCCCTTATCAGCCCCAGCATTTT. This gives the protein CASNEEAGIPYQPQHF. The variable domain in full, completed from reference TRBV19 and TRBJ1-5, reads DGGITQSPKYLFRKEGQNVTLSCEQNLNHDAMYWYRQDPGQGLRLIYYSQIVNDFQKGDIAEGYSVSREKKESFPLTVTSAQKNPTAFYLCASNEEAGIPYQPQHFGDGTRLSIL.

The V and J genes are TRBV7-9 and TRBJ1-2; 8 bases match TRBD1. The V gene end was trimmed by 0 bases and the J gene end by 5 bases; junction bases not matched to a gene: 2. This CDR3 region has 14 residues. From germline, CDR1 is SEHNR and CDR2 FQNEAQ (reference sequence). The DNA for the CDR3 is TGTGCCAGCAGCTTAGCGGGACAGGAATATGGCTACACCTTC. It yields the protein CASSLAGQEYGYTF.